This entry is about one T cell receptor (beta chain). Its target is not known. MiXCR, applied by TCRdb to the reads, yields one record per CDR3 protein. Found here are 350,000 to 450,000 distinct CDR3 sequences, over 15% of them singletons; the top ten hold roughly 9%. These data belong to a study of T cell repertoires in cytomegalovirus infection. In the study overall: Signatures in public TCR beta sequences pointed to both CMV infection and matching HLA type. The study's findings and limits: Carriers of CMV plus the relevant HLA were identified by cumulative public TCR beta family frequency. Dominating the ex vivo response were TCR beta clonotypes that were CMV-specific and HLA-C-restricted.

V shed 8 bases and J shed 13 bases, with 15 bases lying between them. Germline lookup yields CDR1 MNHNS and CDR2 SASEGT. The CDR3 contains 11 residues. V is TRBV6-1 and J is TRBJ2-1; D is undetermined. Sequences were obtained from PBMCs. This TCR came from a human donor in good health (CMV status not recorded). Some clones in this sample may be carry-over from other donors' samples. The CDR3 DNA reads as TGTGCCAGCTTCTTAGAAAAGCTTCAGTTCTTC. Translation: CASFLEKLQFF.